This TCR beta chain was identified in a study of identical twins. Findings and limits, study-wide: Invariant cells of the MAIT and iNKT types might have partly distorted the zero-insertion analyses. There was more out-of-frame TCR alpha sharing in monozygotic twins than models estimated.

Template switching supplied a universal primer site; unique molecular identifiers were carried on the cDNA. A single record per CDR3 protein comes from TCRdb applying MiXCR to the 5' RACE reads. The table records 300,000 to 400,000 distinct CDR3 sequences, 9% to 15% of them present only once. In this sample, this clonotype turned up a few times. Its antigen is still unknown. V lost 4 bases, J lost 8 bases, and 6 bases lay in between. The CDR3 is 11 amino acids. The V gene's germline CDR1 is MGHRA and CDR2 YSYEKL. The sample also formed part of further work on yellow fever vaccine responses in identical twins.

V gene TRBV4-1 combines with J gene TRBJ2-1; no clear D gene. Material: CD8+ T cells sorted from blood. The receptor comes from a woman aged 18 to 35 in good health. The CDR3 DNA reads TGCGCCAGCAGCCGAAGCGATGAGCAGTTCTTC. Its translation: CASSRSDEQFF.